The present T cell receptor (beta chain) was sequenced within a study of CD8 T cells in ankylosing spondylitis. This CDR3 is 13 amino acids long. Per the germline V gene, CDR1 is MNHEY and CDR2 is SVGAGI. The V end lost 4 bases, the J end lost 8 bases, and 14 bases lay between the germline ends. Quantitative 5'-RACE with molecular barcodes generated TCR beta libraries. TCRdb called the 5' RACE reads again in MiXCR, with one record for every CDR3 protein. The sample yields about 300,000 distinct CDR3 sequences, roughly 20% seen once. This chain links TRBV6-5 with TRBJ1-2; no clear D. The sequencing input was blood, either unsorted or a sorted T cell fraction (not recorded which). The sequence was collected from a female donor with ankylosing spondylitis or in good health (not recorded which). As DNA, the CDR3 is TGTGCCAGCAGTTGGACGGCACGTAAGGGCTACACCTTC. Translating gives CASSWTARKGYTF.